This T cell receptor beta chain comes out of a study of cytomegalovirus exposure and HLA in healthy donors (dated by TCRdb to between 2016 and 2019). Looking at the study overall: An earlier analysis of 587 of the donors reported approximately 300 Gb of sequence data and 117 million unique TCR beta sequences obtained from about 179 million T cells. Roughly 290 gigabases of sequencing data and roughly 81 million unique TCR sequences made up an early release that covered around 640 HLA-typed donors. Of the roughly 400 genotyped donors, approximately 81% were placed in the genetic ancestry cluster associated with self-reported Caucasian donors. The aim of the study was to test whether cataloging public T cell receptors could identify signatures of past pathogen exposure. The study used immunosequencing to profile the T cell repertoires of approximately 690 subjects and linked those repertoires to cytomegalovirus serostatus. In addition to the first cohort of approximately 670 subjects, a separate validation cohort of 120 different subjects was used. High-throughput TCR immunosequencing, statistical association of individual TCRs with disease status, and machine learning were combined to predict cytomegalovirus infection status. To study patterns of TCR occurrence, a later analysis re-analyzed previously published TCR beta repertoires from 600 to 750 donors and added high-resolution HLA genotyping. Rather than drawing on any new phenotypic data, the later analysis identified candidate immune exposures from TCR beta sequences and the way those sequences occurred across donors. An earlier analysis of more than 450 of the donors used high-throughput TCR beta sequencing to judge whether each TCR beta V gene segment behaved as functional or pseudogenic. Donor age, sex, ethnicity and CMV serostatus were collected together with the repertoire data. A later genetic analysis took genome-wide SNP genotypes for about three fifths of the roughly 700 donors and used that subset as a discovery cohort. Every discovery cohort repertoire had been produced on one sequencing platform. HLA typing covered class I and class II loci at four-digit resolution. The number of donors typed differed by locus, with 629-630 for A, B, C, DRB1 and DQB1, more than 500 for DQA1, over 600 for DPA1, and approximately 470 for DPB1. Because of strong linkage in the cohort, roughly five DR-DQ haplotypes were treated as single units for association and clustering. Across about 370 genotyped donors of the cohort, an average of about 220,000 unique TCR beta nucleotide sequences per donor were sequenced, and roughly 20% of those sequences were non-productive. Study-level results and caveats: Compared with equally common non-associated chains, HLA-associated TCR beta chains in a later analysis were more clonally expanded and had lower generation probabilities. Specific HLA alleles were associated with roughly 16,000 TCR beta sequences at a false discovery rate of 0.05 in a later analysis. Correlated functional status among segregating V segments might reflect linkage disequilibrium, but an unknown experimental factor could not be ruled out. A cluster of highly shared sequence variants was judged likely to represent a technical artifact of the sequencing pipeline. Across donors, most TCR sequences were observed very rarely, whereas some public TCRs were present in many individuals. The study gave a list of 150 to 200 TCR beta chains associated with cytomegalovirus. In a later analysis, several top co-occurrence clusters were reported to appear linked to parvovirus B19, influenza, CMV and Epstein-Barr virus. Presence/absence analyses assumed roughly uniform sequencing depth across donors, an assumption that may not hold. The cohort was sequenced for TCR beta chains only, and without alpha or paired-chain data the features that could be detected were limited. In vitro tests confirmed that three of the cytomegalovirus-associated TCR beta chains recognize cytomegalovirus antigens. When HLA alleles, especially DR and DQ, strongly co-occurred, attributing TCR associations to individual alleles was difficult. In a later analysis, the rate of TCR association differed among HLA loci, with DRB1 alleles having the most associated TCRs and HLA-C alleles having the fewest. A later genetic analysis associated a missense DCLRE1C variant with V-gene and J-gene trimming of TCR beta chains, and an independent cohort replicated the association. According to the authors, the approach could potentially be generalized to other disease states and immunological phenotypes. HLA typing was unavailable for some donors at each locus, so association tests used only the typed subset. In a later genetic analysis, fewer N-insertions in productive TCRs were reported among donors in an Asian-associated ancestry cluster than the roughly 700-donor mean. In an earlier analysis of some 640 of the donors, most TCR beta V segments were observed in productive rearrangements about 87% or about 30% of the time, broadly matching IMGT annotations. Most CMV-associated TCR beta chains appeared to be HLA-restricted in a later analysis, and the HLA associations seemed to be driven largely by CMV exposure. For the cohort, immune exposure information was limited to CMV serostatus. The earlier analysis of 587 of the donors excluded 15 to 20 rarely observed V segments, including chromosome 9 orphons, because counts were too low. Some IMGT-functional V segments, including TRBV6-2 and TRBV6-3, could not be distinguished by the 87-base-pair reads and were therefore excluded. The classifier was reported to diagnose cytomegalovirus status with high specificity and sensitivity in both the original and validation cohorts. A further reported finding was that TCR beta sequences accurately predicted the HLA-A and HLA-B alleles for most subjects in the first cohort.

Library preparation was by the immunoSEQ multiplex PCR assay. The multiplex PCR relied on a mix of 60 forward primers for TCR Vbeta segments and 13 reverse primers for TCR Jbeta segments. Amplification of the CDR3 region of rearranged TCR beta genes was performed with a multiplex PCR assay on genomic DNA. Amplified TCR beta libraries were sequenced as 87-base-pair reads on the Illumina HiSeq System. Regarding the original processing steps: Across the roughly 600 repertoires, a later analysis counted some 80 million unique TCR beta chains, around 10 million of which were shared by at least two donors. Raw reads were error-corrected and collapsed into unique sequences by a nearest-neighbor algorithm in which closely related sequences were merged to remove PCR and sequencing errors. To assign V, D and J gene segments, CDR3 sequences were aligned to IMGT reference sequences. For a sequence to be retained, a match of at least six nucleotides to both a V gene segment and a J gene segment was required. Rearrangements were called productive when the CDR3 lacked stop codons and stayed in frame with V and J; all others were non-productive. Following IMGT convention, CDR3 was defined as the stretch from the second conserved V-encoded cysteine up to the conserved J-encoded phenylalanine. Sequences without an unambiguous match to a single V gene segment were excluded from the earlier analysis of several hundred of the donors. An earlier analysis of a few hundred of the donors called V segments functional above 56.7% productive rearrangements and segregating when the between-donor standard deviation exceeded 5%. A statistical classification framework was built for diagnosing cytomegalovirus status from the catalog of TCR beta chain sequences. In a later analysis, V and J genes were assigned by comparing TCR nucleotide sequences against IMGT/GENE-DB human TR gene sequences. A later analysis assigned CDR3 sequences and most-parsimonious VDJ recombination scenarios with the TCRdist pipeline. In a later analysis, every TCR beta chain was defined by the combination of its CDR3 amino acid sequence and its V-gene family, and reads without a unique V-gene family were dropped. In a later analysis, several hundred highly shared, low-generation-probability nucleotide sequences were removed to address suspected cross-contamination and a sequencing artifact. For each public chain, a later analysis derived a clonal expansion index from normalized ranks of inferred template counts within each repertoire. A later analysis computed generation probabilities with a VDJ recombination model fitted to out-of-frame rearrangements, and checked the results against IGoR. In a later analysis, TCR-TCR, TCR-HLA and TCR-CMV co-occurrence was scored with hypergeometric tests, and a repertoire-size bias correction was applied to TCR pairs. To estimate false discovery rates, a later analysis permuted the HLA or CMV assignments 20 times. In a later analysis, co-occurring TCRs were grouped using DBSCAN, with TCRdist sequence similarity added in when clustering inside HLA-allele-positive subsets. Repertoires with fewer than 30,000 or more than 120,000 public chains were left out of co-occurrence clustering, as were several repertoires with anomalous nucleotide sharing. Held by TCRdb, this immuneACCESS table contains in-frame sequences only and omits some clones. Under half of the omission traces to an unresolved V gene where checked; the cause of the rest is unknown. V, J and clone size derive from that table, while D and trimming were established from the DNA sequence. The sample table holds some 100,000 clones, of which 75% to 80% were seen once. Together, the top ten hold around 4.3% of the sample.

V trim: 1 base; J trim: 3 bases; unmatched bases: 6. Based on the germline V gene (reference sequence), the CDR1 and CDR2 sequences are SEHNR and FQNEAQ. The CDR3 contains 16 residues, cysteine and phenylalanine counted. Solely the CDR3 DNA is kept, with 48 bases framed from the first base. On this clone: The antigen this receptor binds is unknown. Base qualities were left out, and no much larger clone turns up one base away.

The cohort consisted of hundreds of healthy bone marrow donors. Cohort members were all nominally healthy when sampled, although unrecorded immune exposures were likely present. The donor tested CMV seropositive, placing the donor among the 289 seropositive members of the cohort. A peripheral blood sample was collected from each donor, and TCR beta sequencing was performed on peripheral blood mononuclear cells. Genomic DNA extraction from the blood cell samples was performed with the Qiagen DNeasy Blood Extraction Kit. The chain is assembled from TRBV7-9 and TRBJ2-1; 7 central nucleotides agree with TRBD2. The specimen was PBMCs. This TCR was sampled from a woman aged 35 to 49 in good health and CMV-seropositive. The base sequence is TGTGCCAGCAGCTTAGTAGGCGGGAGCGTCTACAATGAGCAGTTCTTC. Its translation reads: CASSLVGGSVYNEQFF. Beyond the CDR3, the reference TRBV7-9 and TRBJ2-1 genes provide the residues; the full variable domain reads: DTGVSQNPRHKITKRGQNVTFRCDPISEHNRLYWYRQTLGQGPEFLTYFQNEAQLEKSRLLSDRFSAERPKGSFSTLEIQRTEQGDSAMYLCASSLVGGSVYNEQFFGPGTRLTVL.